These 7 T cell receptor beta chains were sequenced from one sample in a study of CD8+CD57+ T cells in acquired aplastic anemia. Genomic DNA acted as the template from which TCR beta VDJ combination and CDR3 sequence profiling were carried out. One entry per CDR3 protein, called by TCRdb with MiXCR from the reads. The table records roughly 64,000 distinct CDR3 sequences, about 50% of them present only once. Sequencing was carried out using sorted CD4+, CD8+, or CD8+CD57+ T cells (not recorded which) from PBMCs. The source of these receptors is a human donor in good health, serving as a control.

The chain employs TRBV20-1 and TRBJ2-1, with 14 nucleotides matching TRBD2. The germline CDR1 and CDR2 sequences are DFQATT and SNEGSKA (reference sequence). The ends lost 4 bases at V and 7 bases at J; junction bases unmatched: 9. The CDR3 is made up of 16 amino acids. This CDR3 is CSATRLAGGGYNEQFF. The CDR3 nucleotides are TGCAGTGCTACCAGACTAGCGGGAGGGGGATATAATGAGCAGTTCTTC.

This clonotype was seen ten or more times. The V call is TRBV6-5, the J call TRBJ1-1; a weak D match, TRBD1 (5 bases). Between the trimmed V and J ends, which lost 0 bases and 4 bases, there was a span of 9 bases. CDR1 MNHEY and CDR2 SVGAGI come from the germline V gene. The CDR3 contains 14 residues. CDR3 nucleotide sequence: TGTGCCAGCAGTTACTCTGCGGGGGGCACTGAAGCTTTCTTT. This encodes CASSYSAGGTEAFF.

This chain links TRBV20-1 with TRBJ2-2, with a possible D match to TRBD2 (5 bases). CDR3 size: 15 residues. The germline V gene has CDR1 DFQATT and CDR2 SNEGSKA (reference sequence). Between the trimmed V and J ends, which lost 1 base and 3 bases, there was a span of 12 bases. CDR3 bases: TGCAGTGCTAGAGGGGAAGAGGGCGACACCGGGGAGCTGTTTTTT. Protein: CSARGEEGDTGELFF.

CDR3 protein: CASSARANTEAFF. The CDR3 bases are TGTGCCAGCAGCGCGAGGGCCAATACTGAAGCTTTCTTT. The chain employs TRBV7-9 and TRBJ1-1; D is unclear. V lost 5 bases and J lost 5, with 12 bases in between. Germline assignment: CDR1 SEHNR and CDR2 FQNEAQ (reference sequence). The CDR3 is 13 amino acids.

CDR3 amino acids: CASSDGVSPYEQYF. For the CDR3, the DNA is TGCGCCAGCAGTGATGGGGTCTCCCCTTACGAGCAGTACTTC. The chain carries TRBV10-1 and TRBJ2-7; D gene ambiguous. Germline assignment: CDR1 WNHNN and CDR2 SYGVQD (reference sequence). The CDR3 has 14 residues. With 3 bases removed from V and 4 bases from J, the gap between germline ends came to 13 bases.

V gene TRBV7-9 combines with J gene TRBJ2-5; D gene ambiguous. The CDR3 runs to 12 residues. The germline gives CDR1 SEHNR, CDR2 FQNEAQ (reference sequence). V dropped 4 bases and J dropped 5 bases, with 8 bases sitting between them. CDR3 DNA: TGTGCCAGCAGCTCCCTTCGGGAGACCCAGTACTTC. It translates to CASSSLRETQYF. The full variable domain, rest sourced from reference TRBV7-9 and TRBJ2-5, is DTGVSQNPRHKITKRGQNVTFRCDPISEHNRLYWYRQTLGQGPEFLTYFQNEAQLEKSRLLSDRFSAERPKGSFSTLEIQRTEQGDSAMYLCASSSLRETQYFGPGTRLLVL.

The table lists this clonotype with many counts. The chain recombines TRBV13 with TRBJ2-7, with D hard to call. Trimming pared 4 bases from V and 3 bases from J, leaving 4 bases between. The CDR3 covers 11 residues. CDR1 is PRHDT and CDR2 is FYEKMQ in the germline V gene (reference sequence). CDR3 in DNA: TGTGCCAGCAGCTCCAACTACGAGCAGTACTTC. This encodes CASSSNYEQYF. Filled out from reference TRBV13 and TRBJ2-7, the complete variable domain reads AAGVIQSPRHLIKEKRETATLKCYPIPRHDTVYWYQQGPGQDPQFLISFYEKMQSDKGSIPDRFSAQQFSDYHSELNMSSLELGDSALYFCASSSNYEQYFGPGTRLTVT.